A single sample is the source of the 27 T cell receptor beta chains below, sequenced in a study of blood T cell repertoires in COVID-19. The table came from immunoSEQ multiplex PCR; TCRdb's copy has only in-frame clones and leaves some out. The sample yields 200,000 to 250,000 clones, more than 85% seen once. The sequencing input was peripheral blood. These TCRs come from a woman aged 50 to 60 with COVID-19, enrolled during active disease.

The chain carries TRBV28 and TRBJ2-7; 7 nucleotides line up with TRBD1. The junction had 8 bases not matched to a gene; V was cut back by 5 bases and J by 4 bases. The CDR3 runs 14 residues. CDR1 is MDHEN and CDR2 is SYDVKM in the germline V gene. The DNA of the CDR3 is TGTGCCAGCAGTCGCCGGGACAGCTTTTACGAGCAGTACGTC. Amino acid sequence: CASSRRDSFYEQYV.

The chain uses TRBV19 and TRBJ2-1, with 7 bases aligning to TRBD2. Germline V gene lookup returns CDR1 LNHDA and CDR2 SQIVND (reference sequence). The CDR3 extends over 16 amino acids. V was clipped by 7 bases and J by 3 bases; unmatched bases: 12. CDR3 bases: TGTGCCAGTAACCCCTTCGGGGGGACCAACTACAATGAGCAGTTCTTC. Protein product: CASNPFGGTNYNEQFF.

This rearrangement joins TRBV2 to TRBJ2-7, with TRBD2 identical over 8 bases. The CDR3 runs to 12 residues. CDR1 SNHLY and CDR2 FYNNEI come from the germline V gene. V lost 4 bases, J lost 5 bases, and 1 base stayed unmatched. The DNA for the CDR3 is TGTGCCAGCAGTGCGGGGGGGAACGAGCAGTACGTC. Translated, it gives CASSAGGNEQYV.

CDR3 amino acids: CASSAVGIQGFNQPQHF. CDR3 coding DNA: TGTGCCAGCAGCGCAGTGGGGATTCAGGGATTCAATCAGCCCCAGCATTTT. This chain links TRBV6-2 or TRBV6-3 with TRBJ1-5; D may be TRBD1 (5 bases). Germline V gene sequence: CDR1 MNHEY, CDR2 SVGEGT. Trimming shortened V by 6 bases and J by 3 bases, and 21 bases separated the two germline ends. CDR3 length: 17 residues.

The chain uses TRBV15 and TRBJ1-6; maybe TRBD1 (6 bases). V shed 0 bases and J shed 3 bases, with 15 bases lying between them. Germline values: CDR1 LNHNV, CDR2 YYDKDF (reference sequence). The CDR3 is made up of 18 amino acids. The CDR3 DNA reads TGTGCCACCAGCAGAGATGGCGGGGGGCGGGTCTATAATTCACCCCTCCACTTT. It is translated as CATSRDGGGRVYNSPLHF. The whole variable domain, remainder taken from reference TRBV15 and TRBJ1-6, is DAMVIQNPRYQVTQFGKPVTLSCSQTLNHNVMYWYQQKSSQAPKLLFHYYDKDFNNEADTPDNFQSRRPNTSFCFLDIRSPGLGDTAMYLCATSRDGGGRVYNSPLHFGNGTRLTVT.

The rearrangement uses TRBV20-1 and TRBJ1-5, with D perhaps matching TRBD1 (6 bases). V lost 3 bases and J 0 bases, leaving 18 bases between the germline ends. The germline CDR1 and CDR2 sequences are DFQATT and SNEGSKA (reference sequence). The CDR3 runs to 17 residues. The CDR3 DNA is TGCAGTGCTAGTTCCAGGGGAAGTTTTTATAGCAATCAGCCCCAGCATTTT. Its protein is CSASSRGSFYSNQPQHF.

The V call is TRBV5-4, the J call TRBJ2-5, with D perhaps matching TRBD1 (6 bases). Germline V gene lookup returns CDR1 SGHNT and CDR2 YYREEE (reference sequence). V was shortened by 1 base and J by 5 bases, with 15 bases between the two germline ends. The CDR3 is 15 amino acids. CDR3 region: CASSLRPGEGETQYF. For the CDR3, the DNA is TGTGCCAGCAGCTTGAGGCCAGGGGAAGGGGAGACCCAGTACTTC.

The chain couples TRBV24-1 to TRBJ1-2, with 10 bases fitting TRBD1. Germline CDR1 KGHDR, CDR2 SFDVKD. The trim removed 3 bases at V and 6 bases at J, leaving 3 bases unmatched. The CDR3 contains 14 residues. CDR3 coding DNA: TGTGCCACCAGTGATCCCGACAGGGGGCATGGCTACACCTTC. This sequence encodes CATSDPDRGHGYTF.

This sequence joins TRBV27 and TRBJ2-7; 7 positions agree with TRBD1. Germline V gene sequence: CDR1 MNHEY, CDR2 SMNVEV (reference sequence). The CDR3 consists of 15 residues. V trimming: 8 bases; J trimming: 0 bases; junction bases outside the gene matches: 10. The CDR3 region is CASRNPGQVSYEQYF. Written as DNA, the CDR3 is TGTGCCAGCCGAAATCCCGGACAGGTCTCCTACGAGCAGTACTTC.

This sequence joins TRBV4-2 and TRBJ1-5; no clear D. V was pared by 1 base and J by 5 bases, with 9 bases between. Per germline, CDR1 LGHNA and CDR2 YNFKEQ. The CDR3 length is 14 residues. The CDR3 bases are TGTGCCAGCAGCCAAGTAGGCGGGGATCAGCCCCAGCATTTT. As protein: CASSQVGGDQPQHF.

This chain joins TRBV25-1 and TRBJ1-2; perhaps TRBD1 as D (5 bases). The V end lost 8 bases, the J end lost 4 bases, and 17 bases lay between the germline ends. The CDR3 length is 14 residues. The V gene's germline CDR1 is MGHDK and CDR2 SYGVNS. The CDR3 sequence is CASGPGGSRYGYTF. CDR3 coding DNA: TGTGCCAGCGGCCCGGGGGGGAGTCGCTATGGCTACACCTTC.

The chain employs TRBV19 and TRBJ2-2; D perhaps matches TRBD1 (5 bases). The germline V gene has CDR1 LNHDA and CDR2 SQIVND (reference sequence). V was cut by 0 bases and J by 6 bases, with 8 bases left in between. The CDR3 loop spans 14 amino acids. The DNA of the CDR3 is TGTGCCAGTAGTATAGACAGGGTCCCCGGGGAGCTGTTTTTT. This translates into CASSIDRVPGELFF. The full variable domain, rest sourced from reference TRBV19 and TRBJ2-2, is DGGITQSPKYLFRKEGQNVTLSCEQNLNHDAMYWYRQDPGQGLRLIYYSQIVNDFQKGDIAEGYSVSREKKESFPLTVTSAQKNPTAFYLCASSIDRVPGELFFGEGSRLTVL.

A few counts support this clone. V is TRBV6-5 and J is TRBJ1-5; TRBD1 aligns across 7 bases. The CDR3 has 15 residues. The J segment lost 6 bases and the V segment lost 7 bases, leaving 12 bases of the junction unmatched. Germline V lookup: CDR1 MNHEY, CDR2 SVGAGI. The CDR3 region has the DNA TGTGCCAGCACCCCGAGACAGGGATTGGGTCAGCCCCAGCATTTT. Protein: CASTPRQGLGQPQHF.

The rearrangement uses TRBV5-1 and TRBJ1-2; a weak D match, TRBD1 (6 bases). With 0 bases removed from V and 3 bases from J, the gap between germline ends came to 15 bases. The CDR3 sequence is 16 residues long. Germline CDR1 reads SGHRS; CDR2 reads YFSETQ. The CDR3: CASSLAPTGNDYGYTF. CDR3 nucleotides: TGCGCCAGCAGCTTGGCCCCTACAGGGAACGACTATGGCTACACCTTC.

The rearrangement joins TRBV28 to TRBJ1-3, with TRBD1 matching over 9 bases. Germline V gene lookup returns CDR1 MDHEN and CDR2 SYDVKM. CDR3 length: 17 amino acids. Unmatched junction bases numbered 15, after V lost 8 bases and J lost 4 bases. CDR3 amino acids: CASLLRGTGSSGNTIYF. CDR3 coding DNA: TGTGCCAGCTTGCTCCGGGGGACAGGGTCGTCCGGAAACACCATATATTTT.

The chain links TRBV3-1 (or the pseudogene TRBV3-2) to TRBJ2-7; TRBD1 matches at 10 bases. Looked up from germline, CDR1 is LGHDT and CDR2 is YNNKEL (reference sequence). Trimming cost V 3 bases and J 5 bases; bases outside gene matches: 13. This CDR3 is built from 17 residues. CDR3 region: CASSQGISGQGRNEQYF. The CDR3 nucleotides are TGTGCCAGCAGCCAGGGTATTTCGGGACAGGGGAGGAACGAGCAGTACTTC.

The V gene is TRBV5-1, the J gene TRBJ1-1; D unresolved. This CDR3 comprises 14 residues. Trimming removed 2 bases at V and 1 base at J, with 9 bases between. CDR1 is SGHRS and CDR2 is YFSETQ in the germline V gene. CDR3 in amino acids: CASSLSAANTEAFF. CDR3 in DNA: TGCGCCAGCAGCTTATCCGCGGCGAACACTGAAGCTTTCTTT.

Here the CDR3 DNA reads TGTGCCTGGAATGGTTTAGAAGAGACCCAGTACTTC. Translated: CAWNGLEETQYF. The rearrangement links TRBV30 to TRBJ2-5; D is undetermined. V lost 4 bases and J 3 bases, leaving 9 bases between the germline ends. The CDR3 consists of 12 residues. Germline V gives CDR1 GTSNPN, CDR2 SVGIG (reference sequence).

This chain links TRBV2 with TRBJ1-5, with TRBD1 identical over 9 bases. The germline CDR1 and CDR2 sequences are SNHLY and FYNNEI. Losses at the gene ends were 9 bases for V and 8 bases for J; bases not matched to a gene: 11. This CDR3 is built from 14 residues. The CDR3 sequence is CASGTGSPRKPQHF. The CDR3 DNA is TGTGCCAGTGGGACAGGGTCCCCTCGAAAGCCCCAGCATTTT.

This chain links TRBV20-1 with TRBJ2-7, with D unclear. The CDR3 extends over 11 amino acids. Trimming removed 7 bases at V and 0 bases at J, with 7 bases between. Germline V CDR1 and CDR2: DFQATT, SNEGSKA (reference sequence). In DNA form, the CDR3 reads TGCAGTGGCGAGATCTCCTACGAGCAGTACTTC. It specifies CSGEISYEQYF.

CDR3 sequence reads: CASSEFSGGPLAKNIQYF. Here the CDR3 DNA reads TGTGCCAGCAGTGAGTTTAGCGGGGGACCATTAGCCAAAAACATTCAGTACTTC. J is TRBJ2-4 and V is TRBV6-1; 9 nucleotides agree with TRBD2. The V and J ends lost 3 bases and 0 bases, in that order; junction bases with no gene match: 9. Germline V gene data show CDR1 as MNHNS and CDR2 as SASEGT. The CDR3 is 18 residues long.

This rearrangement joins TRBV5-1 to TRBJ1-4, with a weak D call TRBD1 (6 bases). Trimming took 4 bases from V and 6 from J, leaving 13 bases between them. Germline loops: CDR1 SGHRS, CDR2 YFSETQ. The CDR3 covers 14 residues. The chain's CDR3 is CASSPMRQDEKLFF. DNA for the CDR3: TGCGCCAGCAGCCCGATGCGACAGGATGAAAAACTGTTTTTT.

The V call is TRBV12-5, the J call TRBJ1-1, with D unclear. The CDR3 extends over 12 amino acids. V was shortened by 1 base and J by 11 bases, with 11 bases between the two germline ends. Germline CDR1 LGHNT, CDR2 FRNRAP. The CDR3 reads CASGLGGSGAFF. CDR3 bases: TGTGCTAGTGGTTTGGGTGGGTCGGGGGCTTTCTTT.

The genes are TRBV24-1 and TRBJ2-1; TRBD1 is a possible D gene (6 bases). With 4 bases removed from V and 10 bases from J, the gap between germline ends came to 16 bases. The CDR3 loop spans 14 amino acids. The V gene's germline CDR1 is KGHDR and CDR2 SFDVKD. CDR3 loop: CATSDLRTGMEQFF. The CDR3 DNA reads TGTGCCACCAGTGACCTACGAACAGGGATGGAGCAGTTCTTC.

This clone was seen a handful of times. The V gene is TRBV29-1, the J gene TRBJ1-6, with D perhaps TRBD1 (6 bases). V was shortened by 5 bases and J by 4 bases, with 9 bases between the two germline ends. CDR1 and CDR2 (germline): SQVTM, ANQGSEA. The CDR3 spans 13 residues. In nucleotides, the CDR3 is TGCAGCGTTCAGGGGACATATAATTCACCCCTCCACTTT. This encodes CSVQGTYNSPLHF.

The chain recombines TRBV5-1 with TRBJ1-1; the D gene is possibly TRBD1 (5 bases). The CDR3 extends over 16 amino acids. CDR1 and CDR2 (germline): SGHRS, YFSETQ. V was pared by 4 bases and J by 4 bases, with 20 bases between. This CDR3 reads CASSPSAGKVGTEAFF. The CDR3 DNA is TGCGCCAGCAGCCCTTCGGCAGGGAAAGTGGGCACTGAAGCTTTCTTT.

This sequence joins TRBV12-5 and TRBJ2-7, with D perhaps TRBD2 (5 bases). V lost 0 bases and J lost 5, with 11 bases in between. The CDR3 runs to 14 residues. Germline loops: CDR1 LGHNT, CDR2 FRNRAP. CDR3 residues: CASGLVEEEHEQYV. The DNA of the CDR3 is TGTGCTAGTGGTTTGGTTGAGGAGGAACACGAGCAGTACGTC.